This T cell receptor (beta chain) stems from a study of cytomegalovirus exposure and HLA in healthy donors. At the time of sampling, donors were nominally healthy, though unrecorded immune exposures were likely. Use of 60 Vbeta and 13 Jbeta primers characterized the PCR. Measured with immunoSEQ multiplex PCR; TCRdb has only the in-frame clones, and not every one. Here the sample spans approximately 190,000 clones, approximately 80% being singletons. This CDR3 is 12 amino acids long. V lost 4 bases to trimming and J lost 1 base, with 7 bases between them. Germline V CDR1 and CDR2: SQVTM, ANQGSEA. This clone was seen only a few times.

The sequenced material came from PBMCs. The receptor's source is a woman between 18 and 29 years old in good health and CMV-seronegative. This chain uses TRBV29-1 with TRBJ2-5; possible D gene TRBD1, 5 bases. DNA of the CDR3: TGCAGCGTTGGGGGCAGCCAAGAGACCCAGTACTTC. This translates into CSVGGSQETQYF.